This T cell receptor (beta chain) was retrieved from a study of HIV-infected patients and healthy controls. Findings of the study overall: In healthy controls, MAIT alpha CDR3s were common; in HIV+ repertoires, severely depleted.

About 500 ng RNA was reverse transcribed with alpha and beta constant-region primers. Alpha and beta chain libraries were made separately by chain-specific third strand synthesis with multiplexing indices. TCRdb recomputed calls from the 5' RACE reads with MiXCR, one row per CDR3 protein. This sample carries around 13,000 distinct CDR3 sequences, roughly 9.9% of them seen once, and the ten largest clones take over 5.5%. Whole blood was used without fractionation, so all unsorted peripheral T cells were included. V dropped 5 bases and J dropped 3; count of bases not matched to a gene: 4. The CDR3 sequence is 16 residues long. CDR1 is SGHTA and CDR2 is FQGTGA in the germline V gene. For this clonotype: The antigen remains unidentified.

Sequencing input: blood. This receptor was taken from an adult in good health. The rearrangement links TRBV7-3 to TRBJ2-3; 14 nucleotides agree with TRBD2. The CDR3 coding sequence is TGTGCCAGCAGCCCGACTAGCGGGGGGGCGACAGATACGCAGTATTTT. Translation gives CASSPTSGGATDTQYF.